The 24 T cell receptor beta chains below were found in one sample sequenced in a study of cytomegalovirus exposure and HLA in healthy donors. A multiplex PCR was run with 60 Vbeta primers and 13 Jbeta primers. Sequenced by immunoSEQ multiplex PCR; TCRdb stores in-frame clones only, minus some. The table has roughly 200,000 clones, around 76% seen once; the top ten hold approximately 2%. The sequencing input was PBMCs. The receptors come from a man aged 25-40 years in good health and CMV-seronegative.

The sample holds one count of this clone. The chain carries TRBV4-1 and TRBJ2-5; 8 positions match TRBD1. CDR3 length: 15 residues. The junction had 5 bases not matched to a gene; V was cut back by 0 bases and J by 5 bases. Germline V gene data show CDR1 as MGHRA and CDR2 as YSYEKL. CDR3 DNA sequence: TGCGCCAGCAGCCAAGACGCAGGGGGCCTGGAGACCCAGTACTTC. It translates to CASSQDAGGLETQYF.

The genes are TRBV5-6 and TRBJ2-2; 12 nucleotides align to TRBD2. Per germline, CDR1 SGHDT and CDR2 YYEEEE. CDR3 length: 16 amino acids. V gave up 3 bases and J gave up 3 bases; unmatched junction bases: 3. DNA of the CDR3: TGTGCCAGCAGCTGGGGACTAGCGGGCGACACCGGGGAGCTGTTTTTT. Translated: CASSWGLAGDTGELFF.

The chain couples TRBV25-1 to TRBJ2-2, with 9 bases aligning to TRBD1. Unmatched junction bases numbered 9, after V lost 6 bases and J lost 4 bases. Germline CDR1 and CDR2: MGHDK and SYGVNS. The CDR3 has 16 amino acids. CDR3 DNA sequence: TGTGCCAGCAGATCAGACGGACAGGGGAGCACCGGGGAGCTGTTTTTT. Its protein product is CASRSDGQGSTGELFF. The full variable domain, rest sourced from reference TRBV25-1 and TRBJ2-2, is EADIYQTPRYLVIGTGKKITLECSQTMGHDKMYWYQQDPGMELHLIHYSYGVNSTEKGDLSSESTVSRIRTEHFPLTLESARPSHTSQYLCASRSDGQGSTGELFFGEGSRLTVL.

CDR3 in amino acids: CSARGSAEQFF. The CDR3 DNA follows: TGCAGTGCTAGGGGGAGCGCTGAGCAGTTCTTC. The chain couples TRBV20-1 to TRBJ2-1, with D possibly being TRBD2 (5 bases). V gave up 3 bases and J gave up 9 bases, with 9 bases separating them. CDR3 size: 11 residues. The germline V gene has CDR1 DFQATT and CDR2 SNEGSKA (reference sequence).

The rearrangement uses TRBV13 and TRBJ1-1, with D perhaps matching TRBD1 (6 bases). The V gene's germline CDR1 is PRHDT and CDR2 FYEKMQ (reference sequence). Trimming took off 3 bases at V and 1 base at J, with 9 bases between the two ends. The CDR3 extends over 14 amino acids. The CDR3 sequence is CASSFSGANTEAFF. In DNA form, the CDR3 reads TGTGCCAGCAGCTTCTCAGGGGCGAACACTGAAGCTTTCTTT.

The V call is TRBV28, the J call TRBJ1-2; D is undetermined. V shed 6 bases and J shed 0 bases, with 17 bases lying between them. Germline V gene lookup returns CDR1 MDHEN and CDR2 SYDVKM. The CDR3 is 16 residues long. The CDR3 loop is CASRPPDGATNYGYTF. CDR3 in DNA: TGTGCCAGCAGACCCCCTGACGGAGCCACTAACTATGGCTACACCTTC.

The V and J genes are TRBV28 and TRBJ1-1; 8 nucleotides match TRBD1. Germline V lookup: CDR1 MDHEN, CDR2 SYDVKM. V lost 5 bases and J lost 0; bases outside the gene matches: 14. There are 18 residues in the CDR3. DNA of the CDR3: TGTGCCAGCAGTCCTGGGACAGGCCACCCGACTTTGAACACTGAAGCTTTCTTT. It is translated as CASSPGTGHPTLNTEAFF.

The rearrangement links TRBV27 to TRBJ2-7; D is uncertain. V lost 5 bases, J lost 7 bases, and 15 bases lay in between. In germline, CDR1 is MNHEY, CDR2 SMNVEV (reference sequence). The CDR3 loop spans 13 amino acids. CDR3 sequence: CASSDPGGGEQYF. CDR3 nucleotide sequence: TGTGCCAGCAGTGACCCCGGCGGTGGGGAGCAGTACTTC.

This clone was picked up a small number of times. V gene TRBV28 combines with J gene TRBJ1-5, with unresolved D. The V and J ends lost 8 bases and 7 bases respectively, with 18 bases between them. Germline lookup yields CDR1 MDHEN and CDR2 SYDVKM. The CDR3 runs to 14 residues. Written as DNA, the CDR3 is TGTGCCAGCCATCGGGCCTTCGGAGGGCAGCCCCAGCATTTT. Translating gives CASHRAFGGQPQHF.

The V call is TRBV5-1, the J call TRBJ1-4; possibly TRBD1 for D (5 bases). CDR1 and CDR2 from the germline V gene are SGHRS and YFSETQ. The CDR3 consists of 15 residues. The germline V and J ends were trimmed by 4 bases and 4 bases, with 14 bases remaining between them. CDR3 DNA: TGCGCCAGCAGCGAGGACAATTCGCGTAATGAAAAACTGTTTTTT. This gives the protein CASSEDNSRNEKLFF.

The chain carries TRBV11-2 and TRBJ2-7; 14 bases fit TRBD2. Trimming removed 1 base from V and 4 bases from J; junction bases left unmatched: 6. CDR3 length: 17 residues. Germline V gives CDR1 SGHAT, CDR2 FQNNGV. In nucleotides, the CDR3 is TGTGCCAGCAGCTTAGCCCAAGGGACTAGCGGGAGATACGAGCAGTACTTC. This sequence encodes CASSLAQGTSGRYEQYF.

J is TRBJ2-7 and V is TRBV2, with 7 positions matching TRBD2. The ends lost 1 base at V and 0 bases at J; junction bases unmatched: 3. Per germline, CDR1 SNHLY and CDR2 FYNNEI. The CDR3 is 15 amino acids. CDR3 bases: TGTGCCAGCAGTGAAGTAGCGGGCCCCTCCTACGAGCAGTACTTC. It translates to CASSEVAGPSYEQYF.

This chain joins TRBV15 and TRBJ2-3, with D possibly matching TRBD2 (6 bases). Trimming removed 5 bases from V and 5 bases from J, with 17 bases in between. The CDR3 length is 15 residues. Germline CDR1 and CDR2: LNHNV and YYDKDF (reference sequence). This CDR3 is CATSRSSVGIDTQYF. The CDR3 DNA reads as TGTGCCACCAGCCGATCTAGCGTAGGCATAGATACGCAGTATTTT.

CDR3: CASSLSTSGSDTQYF. For the CDR3, the DNA is TGTGCCAGCAGTTTATCGACTAGCGGGAGCGATACGCAGTATTTT. The chain uses TRBV27 and TRBJ2-3, with TRBD2 identical over 12 bases. V was pared by 0 bases and J by 6 bases, with 1 base of the junction left unmatched. Germline CDR1 is MNHEY and CDR2 is SMNVEV (reference sequence). The CDR3 is 15 amino acids.

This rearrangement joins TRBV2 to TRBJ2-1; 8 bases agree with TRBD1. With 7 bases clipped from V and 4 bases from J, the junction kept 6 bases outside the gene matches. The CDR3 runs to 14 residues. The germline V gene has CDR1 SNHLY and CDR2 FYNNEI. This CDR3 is CASITQGGYNEQFF. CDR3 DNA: TGTGCCAGCATTACACAGGGGGGTTACAATGAGCAGTTCTTC.

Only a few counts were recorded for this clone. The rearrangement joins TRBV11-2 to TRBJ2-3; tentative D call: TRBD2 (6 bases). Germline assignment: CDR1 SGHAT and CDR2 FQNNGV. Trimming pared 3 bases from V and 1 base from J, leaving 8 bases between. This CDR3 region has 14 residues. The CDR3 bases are TGTGCCAGCAGCTTTAGCGGAGGCACAGATACGCAGTATTTT. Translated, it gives CASSFSGGTDTQYF.

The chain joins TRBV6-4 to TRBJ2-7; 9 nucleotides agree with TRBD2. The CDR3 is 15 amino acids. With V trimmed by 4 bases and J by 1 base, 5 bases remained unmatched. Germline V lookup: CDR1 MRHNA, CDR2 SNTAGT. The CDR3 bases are TGTGCCAGCAGTGTCGCTAGCGGGACGTCCTACGAGCAGTACTTC. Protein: CASSVASGTSYEQYF.

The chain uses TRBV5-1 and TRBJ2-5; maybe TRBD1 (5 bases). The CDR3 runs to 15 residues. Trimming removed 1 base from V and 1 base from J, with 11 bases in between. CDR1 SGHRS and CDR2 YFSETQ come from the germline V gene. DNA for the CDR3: TGCGCCAGCAGCTTGCTCTCGACAGCCCAAGAGACCCAGTACTTC. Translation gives CASSLLSTAQETQYF.

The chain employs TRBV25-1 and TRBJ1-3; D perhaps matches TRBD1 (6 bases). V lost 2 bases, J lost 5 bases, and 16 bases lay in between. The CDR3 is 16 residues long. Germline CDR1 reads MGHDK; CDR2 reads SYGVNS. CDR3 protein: CASSEDKQGYRNTIYF. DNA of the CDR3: TGTGCCAGCAGTGAAGATAAACAGGGCTATCGAAACACCATATATTTT.

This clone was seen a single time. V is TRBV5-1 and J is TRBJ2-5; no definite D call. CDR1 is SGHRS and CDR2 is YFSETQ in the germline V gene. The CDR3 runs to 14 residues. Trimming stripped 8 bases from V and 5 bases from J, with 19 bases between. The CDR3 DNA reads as TGCGCCAGTGCAGACTCTGGCGGCAAGGAGACCCAGTACTTC. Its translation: CASADSGGKETQYF.

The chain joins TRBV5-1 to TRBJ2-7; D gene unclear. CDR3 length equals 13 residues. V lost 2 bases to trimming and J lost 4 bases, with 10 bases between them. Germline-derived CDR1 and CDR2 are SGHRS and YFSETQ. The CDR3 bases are TGCGCCAGCAGCTTTACATCAGAATACGAGCAGTACTTC. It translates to CASSFTSEYEQYF.

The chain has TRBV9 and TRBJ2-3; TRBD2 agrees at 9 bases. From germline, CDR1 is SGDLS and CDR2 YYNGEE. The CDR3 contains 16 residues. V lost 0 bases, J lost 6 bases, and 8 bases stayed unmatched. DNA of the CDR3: TGTGCCAGCAGCGTAGAAACTAGCGGGTACTCGGATACGCAGTATTTT. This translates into CASSVETSGYSDTQYF.

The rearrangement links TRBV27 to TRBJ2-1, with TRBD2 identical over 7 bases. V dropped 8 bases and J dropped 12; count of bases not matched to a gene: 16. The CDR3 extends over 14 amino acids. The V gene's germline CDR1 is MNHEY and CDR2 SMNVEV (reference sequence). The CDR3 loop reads CASWGAGSIPGQFF. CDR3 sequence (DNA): TGTGCCAGCTGGGGAGCGGGGTCCATCCCGGGGCAGTTCTTC.

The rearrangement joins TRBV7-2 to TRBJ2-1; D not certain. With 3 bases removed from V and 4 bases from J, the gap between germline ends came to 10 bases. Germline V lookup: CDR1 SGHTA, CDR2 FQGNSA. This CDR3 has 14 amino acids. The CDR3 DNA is TGTGCCAGCAGCTTGCGGCCAGTATACAATGAGCAGTTCTTC. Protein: CASSLRPVYNEQFF. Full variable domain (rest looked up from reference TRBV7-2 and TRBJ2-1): GAGVSQSPSNKVTEKGKDVELRCDPISGHTALYWYRQSLGQGLEFLIYFQGNSAPDKSGLPSDRFSAERTGGSVSTLTIQRTQQEDSAVYLCASSLRPVYNEQFFGPGTRLTVL.